This entry describes one T cell receptor (beta chain). Antigen specificity is unknown. The data were obtained in a study of post-analysis software for immune sequencing data. Germline-derived CDR1 and CDR2 are DFQATT and SNEGSKA (reference sequence). The CDR3 is 16 amino acids. Losses at the gene ends were 0 bases for V and 5 bases for J; bases not matched to a gene: 10. Findings of the study overall: The study found TRBV5-6, TRBV5-1 and TRBV20-1 among a handful of TRBV segments more frequent in patients than controls.

TCR beta cDNA libraries had unique molecular identifiers. TCRdb re-derived calls from the PCR reads in MiXCR, one entry per CDR3 protein. The sample contains hundreds of thousands of distinct CDR3 sequences, 36% of which appear only once. Sequencing used blood. The chain uses TRBV20-1 and TRBJ2-7, with TRBD2 identical over 10 bases. This sequence was found in a girl aged 10 to 17 with multiple sclerosis. The CDR3 nucleotides read TGCAGTGCTAGAGATACACCGGGACTAGCGACCCACGAGCAGTACTTC. Translated: CSARDTPGLATHEQYF.